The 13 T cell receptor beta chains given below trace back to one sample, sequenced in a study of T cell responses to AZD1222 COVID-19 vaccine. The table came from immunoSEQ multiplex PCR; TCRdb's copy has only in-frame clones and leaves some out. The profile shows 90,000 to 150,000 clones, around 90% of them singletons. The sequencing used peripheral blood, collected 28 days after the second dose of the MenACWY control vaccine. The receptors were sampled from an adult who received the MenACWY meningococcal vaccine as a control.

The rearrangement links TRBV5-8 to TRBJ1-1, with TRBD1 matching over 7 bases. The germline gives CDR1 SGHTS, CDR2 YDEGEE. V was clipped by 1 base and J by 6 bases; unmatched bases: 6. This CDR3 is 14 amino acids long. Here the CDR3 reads CASSLMTGTAEAFF. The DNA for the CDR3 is TGTGCCAGCAGCTTGATGACAGGGACGGCTGAAGCTTTCTTT.

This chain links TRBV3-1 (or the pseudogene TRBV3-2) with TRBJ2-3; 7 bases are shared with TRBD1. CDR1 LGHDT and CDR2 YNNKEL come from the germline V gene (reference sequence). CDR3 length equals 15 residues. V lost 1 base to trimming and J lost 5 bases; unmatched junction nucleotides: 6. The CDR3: CASSQVTGMEDTQYF. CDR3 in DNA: TGTGCCAGCAGCCAAGTGACAGGGATGGAAGATACGCAGTATTTT.

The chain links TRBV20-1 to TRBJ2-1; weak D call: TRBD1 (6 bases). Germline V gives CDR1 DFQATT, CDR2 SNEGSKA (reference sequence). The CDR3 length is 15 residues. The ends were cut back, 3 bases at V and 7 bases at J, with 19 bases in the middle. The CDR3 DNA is TGCAGTGCTAGTAACCCCCCCACAGGGCTGAATGAGCAGTTCTTC. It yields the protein CSASNPPTGLNEQFF.

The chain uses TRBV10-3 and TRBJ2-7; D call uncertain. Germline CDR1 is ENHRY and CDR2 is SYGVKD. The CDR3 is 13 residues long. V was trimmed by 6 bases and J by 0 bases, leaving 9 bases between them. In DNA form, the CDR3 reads TGTGCCATCAGGGGTGGTAGCTCCTACGAGCAGTACGTC. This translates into CAIRGGSSYEQYV.

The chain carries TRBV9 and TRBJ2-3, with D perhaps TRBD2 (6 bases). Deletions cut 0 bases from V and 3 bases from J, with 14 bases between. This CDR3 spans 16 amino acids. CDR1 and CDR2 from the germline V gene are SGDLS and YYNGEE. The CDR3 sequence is CASSVDPLATTDTQYF. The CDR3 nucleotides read TGTGCCAGCAGCGTAGACCCCCTAGCGACAACAGATACGCAGTATTTT.

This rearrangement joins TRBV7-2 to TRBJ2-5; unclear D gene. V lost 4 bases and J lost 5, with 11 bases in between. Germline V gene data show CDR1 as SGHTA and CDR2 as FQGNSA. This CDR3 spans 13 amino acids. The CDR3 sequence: CASSSQSGETQYF. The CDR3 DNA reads TGTGCCAGCAGCTCCCAGAGTGGGGAGACCCAGTACTTC.

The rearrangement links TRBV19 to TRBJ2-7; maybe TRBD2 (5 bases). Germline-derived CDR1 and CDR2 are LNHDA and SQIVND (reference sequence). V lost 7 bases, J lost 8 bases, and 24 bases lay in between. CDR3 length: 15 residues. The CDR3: CASTNPEGGNNKQYF. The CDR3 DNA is TGTGCCAGTACCAACCCCGAGGGTGGTAATAACAAGCAGTACTTC.

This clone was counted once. The CDR3 loop is CASSEGTSGRGTDTQYF. The CDR3 bases are TGTGCCAGCAGTGAAGGGACTAGCGGGAGGGGTACAGATACGCAGTATTTT. The genes are TRBV2 and TRBJ2-3; 15 nucleotides line up with TRBD2. The CDR3 has 17 amino acids. The ends lost 1 base at V and 3 bases at J; junction bases unmatched: 2. Germline CDR1 SNHLY, CDR2 FYNNEI.

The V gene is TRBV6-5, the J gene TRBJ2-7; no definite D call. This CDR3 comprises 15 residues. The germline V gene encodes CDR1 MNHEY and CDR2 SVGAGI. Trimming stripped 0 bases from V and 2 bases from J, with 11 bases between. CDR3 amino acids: CASSYSFLTAYEQYF. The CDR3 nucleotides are TGTGCCAGCAGTTACTCGTTCTTGACGGCCTACGAGCAGTACTTC.

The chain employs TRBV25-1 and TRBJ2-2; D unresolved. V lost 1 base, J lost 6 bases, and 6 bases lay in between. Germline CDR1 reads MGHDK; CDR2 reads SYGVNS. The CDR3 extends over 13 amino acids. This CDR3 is CASSELWSGELFF. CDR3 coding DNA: TGTGCCAGCAGTGAATTGTGGTCCGGGGAGCTGTTTTTT.

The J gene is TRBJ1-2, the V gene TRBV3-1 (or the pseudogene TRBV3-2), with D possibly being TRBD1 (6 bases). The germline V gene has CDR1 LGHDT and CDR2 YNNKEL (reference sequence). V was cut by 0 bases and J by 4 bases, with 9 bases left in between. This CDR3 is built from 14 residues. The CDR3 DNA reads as TGTGCCAGCAGCCAAGATAGGGGGGGCTATGGCTACACCTTC. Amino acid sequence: CASSQDRGGYGYTF.

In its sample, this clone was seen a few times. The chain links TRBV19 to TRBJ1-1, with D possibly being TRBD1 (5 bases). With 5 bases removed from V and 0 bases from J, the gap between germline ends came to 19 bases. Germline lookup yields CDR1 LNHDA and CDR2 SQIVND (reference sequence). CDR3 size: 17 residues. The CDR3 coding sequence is TGTGCCAGTAGTCGACCAACGGGGGGGACCCTGAACACTGAAGCTTTCTTT. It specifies CASSRPTGGTLNTEAFF.

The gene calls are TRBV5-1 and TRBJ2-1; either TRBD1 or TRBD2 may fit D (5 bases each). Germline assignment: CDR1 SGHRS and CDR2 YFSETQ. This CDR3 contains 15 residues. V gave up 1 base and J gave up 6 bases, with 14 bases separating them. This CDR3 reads CASSLTGAALNEQFF. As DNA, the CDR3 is TGCGCCAGCAGCTTGACCGGGGCGGCCCTCAATGAGCAGTTCTTC. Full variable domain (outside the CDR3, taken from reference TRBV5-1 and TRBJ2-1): KAGVTQTPRYLIKTRGQQVTLSCSPISGHRSVSWYQQTPGQGLQFLFEYFSETQRNKGNFPGRFSGRQFSNSRSEMNVSTLELGDSALYLCASSLTGAALNEQFFGPGTRLTVL.